This T cell receptor (beta chain) appears in the sequencing data of a study of T cell responses to AZD1222 COVID-19 vaccine. Study findings and constraints: White British ancestry dominated among donors, who included more females, and clonal diversity was possibly underestimated.

Clones were read by immunoSEQ multiplex PCR, and TCRdb kept only the in-frame ones, dropping some. The table lists 150,000 to 200,000 clones, over 85% of them singletons, with 3% to 5% in the top ten. Germline assignment: CDR1 MGHRA and CDR2 YSYEKL. Losses at the gene ends were 0 bases for V and 5 bases for J; bases not matched to a gene: 7. This CDR3 is built from 16 residues. Notes on this clone: What it binds is not known.

The sequencing here drew on peripheral blood, taken on day 0 of AZD1222 vaccination. This clonotype was obtained from an adult in good health. The genes are TRBV4-1 and TRBJ2-1; 7 bases align to TRBD1. CDR3: CASSQDWDRGDNEQFF. CDR3 DNA sequence: TGCGCCAGCAGCCAAGATTGGGACAGAGGGGACAATGAGCAGTTCTTC.